This T cell receptor beta chain was retrieved from a study of cytotoxic CD8 clonotypes in ibrutinib-treated CLL. Looking at the study overall: Across the patients, roughly ten were relapsed/refractory, around 16 treatment-naive and under 18 IGHV unmutated. Study-wide points: Exceeding age-matched healthy donors, baseline clonality also tracked the counts of circulating CD8+ T cells. Sustained-remission and progressing patients had different sampling times.

A word on this clone: The antigen is not known.

TCRdb's copy holds only in-frame clones and misses some; the assay was immunoSEQ multiplex PCR. This sample has fewer than 400,000 clones, with 67% found just once. CDR3 length equals 19 residues. Germline CDR1 is SGHNT and CDR2 is YYREEE (reference sequence). V lost 3 bases, J lost 5 bases, and 17 bases stayed unmatched. The chain joins TRBV5-4 to TRBJ2-3; 11 bases fit TRBD2. Sample: PBMCs, taken after 36 months of ibrutinib treatment. The receptor was derived from a human donor with chronic lymphocytic leukemia. As DNA, the CDR3 is TGTGCCAGCAGCTCGAGGACCCGACTAGCGGGAACGGGGAGAGATACGCAGTATTTT. Protein: CASSSRTRLAGTGRDTQYF.